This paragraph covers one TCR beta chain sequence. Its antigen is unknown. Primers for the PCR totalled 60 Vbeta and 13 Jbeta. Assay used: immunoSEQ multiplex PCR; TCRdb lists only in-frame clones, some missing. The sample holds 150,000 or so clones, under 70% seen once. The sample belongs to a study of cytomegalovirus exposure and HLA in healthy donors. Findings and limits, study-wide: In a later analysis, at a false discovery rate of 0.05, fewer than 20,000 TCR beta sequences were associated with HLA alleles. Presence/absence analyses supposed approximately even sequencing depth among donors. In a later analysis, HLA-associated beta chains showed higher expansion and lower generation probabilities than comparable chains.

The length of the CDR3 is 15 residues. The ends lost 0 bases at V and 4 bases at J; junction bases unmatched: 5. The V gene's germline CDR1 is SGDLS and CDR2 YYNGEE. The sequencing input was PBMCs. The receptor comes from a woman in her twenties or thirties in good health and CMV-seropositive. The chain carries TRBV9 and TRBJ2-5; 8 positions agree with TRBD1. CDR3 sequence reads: CASSVGQGIIETQYF. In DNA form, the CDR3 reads TGTGCCAGCAGCGTAGGACAGGGGATAATAGAGACCCAGTACTTC. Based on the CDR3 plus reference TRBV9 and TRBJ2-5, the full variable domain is DSGVTQTPKHLITATGQRVTLRCSPRSGDLSVYWYQQSLDQGLQFLIQYYNGEERAKGNILERFSAQQFPDLHSELNLSSLELGDSALYFCASSVGQGIIETQYFGPGTRLLVL.